The clone carrying this TCR beta chain turned up a few times. As handled by the study authors: From reference gene primer amplification, estimates of nucleated cell counts were derived. Some clones are missing from TCRdb's copy, which holds only in-frame ones; the method was immunoSEQ multiplex PCR. Clone size and the V and J calls come from that table; the DNA yielded D and trimming. The table lists tens of thousands of clones, roughly 80% of them singletons, with over 25% in the top ten. This CDR3 has 13 residues. V gave up 3 bases and J gave up 13 bases; unmatched junction bases: 13. The germline V gene encodes CDR1 DFQATT and CDR2 SNEGSKA (reference sequence). The data stem from a study of blood T cell repertoires in COVID-19. As for the study in general: Samples of COVID-19 (acute and convalescent) were obtained from the United States, Italy and Spain. The analysed material was cDNA or gDNA that came from T cells, B-cell-depleted T cells, or PBMCs.

This sequence originates from a human donor in a cohort sampled during active COVID-19. Sequencing used peripheral blood. The chain combines TRBV20-1 with TRBJ1-1; 8 positions match TRBD1. CDR3 region: CSASDRTGRLVFF. The CDR3 DNA reads as TGCAGTGCTAGTGACCGGACAGGGCGGTTGGTTTTCTTT.